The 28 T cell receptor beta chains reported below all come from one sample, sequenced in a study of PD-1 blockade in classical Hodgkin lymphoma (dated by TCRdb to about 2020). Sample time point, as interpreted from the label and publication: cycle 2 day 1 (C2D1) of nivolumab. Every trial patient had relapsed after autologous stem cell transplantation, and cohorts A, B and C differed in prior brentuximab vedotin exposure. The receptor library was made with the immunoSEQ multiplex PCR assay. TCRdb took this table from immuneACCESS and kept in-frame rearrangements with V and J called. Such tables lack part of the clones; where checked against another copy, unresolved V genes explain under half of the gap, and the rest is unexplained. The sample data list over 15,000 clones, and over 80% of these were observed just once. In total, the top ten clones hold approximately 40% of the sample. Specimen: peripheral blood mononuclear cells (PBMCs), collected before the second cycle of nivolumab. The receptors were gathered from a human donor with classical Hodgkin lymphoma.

The CDR3 here is CASMRSGRGDTQYF. In nucleotides, the CDR3 is TGTGCCAGTATGCGTAGCGGGAGAGGCGATACGCAGTATTTT. The chain is built from TRBV19 and TRBJ2-3, with 9 bases lining up with TRBD2. The V gene end was trimmed by 7 bases and the J gene end by 6 bases; junction bases not matched to a gene: 8. The CDR3 has 14 amino acids. Germline CDR1 LNHDA, CDR2 SQIVND (reference sequence).

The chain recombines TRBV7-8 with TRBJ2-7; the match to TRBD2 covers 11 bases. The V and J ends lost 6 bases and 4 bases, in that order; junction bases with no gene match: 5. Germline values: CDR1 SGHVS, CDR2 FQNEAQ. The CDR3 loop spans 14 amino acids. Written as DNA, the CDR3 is TGTGCCAGCAGGTCCGGGACTAGCGGTTACGAGCAGTACTTC. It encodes CASRSGTSGYEQYF.

CDR3 sequence: CASSGGEGEETQYF. CDR3 sequence (DNA): TGTGCCAGCAGTGGAGGGGAGGGAGAAGAGACCCAGTACTTC. This chain uses TRBV2 with TRBJ2-5, with 7 nucleotides matching TRBD2. V lost 4 bases to trimming and J lost 3 bases; unmatched junction nucleotides: 5. This CDR3 contains 14 residues. CDR1 and CDR2 from the germline V gene are SNHLY and FYNNEI.

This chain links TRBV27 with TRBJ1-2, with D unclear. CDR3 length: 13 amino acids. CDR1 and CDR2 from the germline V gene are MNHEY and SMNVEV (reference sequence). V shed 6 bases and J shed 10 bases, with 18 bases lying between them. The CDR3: CASRPRADLDYTF. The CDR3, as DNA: TGTGCCAGCAGACCGAGGGCAGATCTTGACTACACCTTC.

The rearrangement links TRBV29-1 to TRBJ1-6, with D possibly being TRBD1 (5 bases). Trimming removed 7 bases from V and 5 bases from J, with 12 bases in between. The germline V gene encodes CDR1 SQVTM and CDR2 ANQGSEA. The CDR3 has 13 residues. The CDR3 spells CSATRGHNSPLHF. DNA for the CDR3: TGCAGCGCAACCCGGGGCCATAATTCACCCCTCCACTTT.

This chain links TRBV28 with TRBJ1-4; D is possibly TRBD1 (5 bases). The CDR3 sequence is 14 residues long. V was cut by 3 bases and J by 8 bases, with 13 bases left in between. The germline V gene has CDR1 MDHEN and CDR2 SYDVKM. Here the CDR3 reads CASSFPGSNEKLFF. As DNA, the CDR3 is TGTGCCAGCAGTTTCCCAGGGTCGAACGAAAAACTGTTTTTT.

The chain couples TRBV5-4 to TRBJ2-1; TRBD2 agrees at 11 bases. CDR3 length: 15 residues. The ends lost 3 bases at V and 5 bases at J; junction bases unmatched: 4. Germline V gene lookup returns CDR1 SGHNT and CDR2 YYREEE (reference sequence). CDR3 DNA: TGTGCCAGCAGCTCCGGGACTAGCGGAAACAATGAGCAGTTCTTC. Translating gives CASSSGTSGNNEQFF.

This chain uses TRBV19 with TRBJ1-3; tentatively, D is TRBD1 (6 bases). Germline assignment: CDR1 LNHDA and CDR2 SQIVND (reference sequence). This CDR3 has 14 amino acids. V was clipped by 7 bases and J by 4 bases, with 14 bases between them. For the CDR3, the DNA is TGTGCCAGTACCCTCGGGGGCGGCGGAAACACCATATATTTT. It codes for CASTLGGGGNTIYF.

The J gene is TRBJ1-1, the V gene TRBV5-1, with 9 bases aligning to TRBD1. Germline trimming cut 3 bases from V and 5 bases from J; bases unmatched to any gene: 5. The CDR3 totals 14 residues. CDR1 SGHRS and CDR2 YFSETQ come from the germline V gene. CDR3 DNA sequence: TGCGCCAGCAGCTGGGGACAGGGAAAAACTGAAGCTTTCTTT. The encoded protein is CASSWGQGKTEAFF. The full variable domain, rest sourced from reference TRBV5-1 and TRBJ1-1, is KAGVTQTPRYLIKTRGQQVTLSCSPISGHRSVSWYQQTPGQGLQFLFEYFSETQRNKGNFPGRFSGRQFSNSRSEMNVSTLELGDSALYLCASSWGQGKTEAFFGQGTRLTVV.

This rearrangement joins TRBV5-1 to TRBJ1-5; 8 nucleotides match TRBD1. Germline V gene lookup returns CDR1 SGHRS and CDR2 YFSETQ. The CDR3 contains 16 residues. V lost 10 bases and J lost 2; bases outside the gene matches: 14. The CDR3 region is CAAPPGQGRRNQPQHF. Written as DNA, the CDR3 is TGCGCCGCCCCCCCCGGACAGGGTAGGCGCAATCAGCCCCAGCATTTT.

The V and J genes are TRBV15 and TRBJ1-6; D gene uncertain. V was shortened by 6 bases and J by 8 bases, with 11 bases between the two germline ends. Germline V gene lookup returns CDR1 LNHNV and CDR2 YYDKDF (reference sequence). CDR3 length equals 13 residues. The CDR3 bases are TGTGCCACCAGTTTACCGTTGGATTCACCCCTCCACTTT. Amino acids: CATSLPLDSPLHF.

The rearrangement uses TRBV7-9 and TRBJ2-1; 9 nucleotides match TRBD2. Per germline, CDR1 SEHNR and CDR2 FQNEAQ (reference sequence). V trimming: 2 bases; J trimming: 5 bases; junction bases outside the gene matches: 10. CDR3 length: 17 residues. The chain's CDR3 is CASSLSGGGTSNNEQFF. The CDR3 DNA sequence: TGTGCCAGCAGCTTATCGGGGGGTGGGACTAGCAACAATGAGCAGTTCTTC.

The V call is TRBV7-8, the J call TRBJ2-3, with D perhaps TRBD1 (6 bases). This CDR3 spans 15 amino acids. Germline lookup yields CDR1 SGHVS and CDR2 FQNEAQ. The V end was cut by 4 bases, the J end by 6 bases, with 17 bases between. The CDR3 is CASSYRVGDLDTQYF. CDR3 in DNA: TGTGCCAGCAGCTACAGGGTTGGAGATTTGGATACGCAGTATTTT.

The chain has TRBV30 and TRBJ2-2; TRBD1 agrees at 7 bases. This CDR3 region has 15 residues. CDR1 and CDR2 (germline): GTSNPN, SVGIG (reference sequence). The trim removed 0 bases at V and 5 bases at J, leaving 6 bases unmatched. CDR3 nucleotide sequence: TGTGCCTGGAGTGTAGGACAGGCGAGTACCGGGGAGCTGTTTTTT. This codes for CAWSVGQASTGELFF.

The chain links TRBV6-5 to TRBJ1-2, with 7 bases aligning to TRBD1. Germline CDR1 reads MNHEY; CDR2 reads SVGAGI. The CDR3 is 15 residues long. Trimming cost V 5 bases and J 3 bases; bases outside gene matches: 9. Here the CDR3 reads CASSRAFQGDYGYTF. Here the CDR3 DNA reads TGTGCCAGCAGTCGCGCCTTCCAGGGGGACTATGGCTACACCTTC.

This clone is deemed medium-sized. Written as DNA, the CDR3 is TGTGCCTGGAGTCGCGCAGACAATGAGCAGTTCTTC. Translation gives CAWSRADNEQFF. This chain connects TRBV30 to TRBJ2-1; D gene ambiguous. CDR1 GTSNPN and CDR2 SVGIG come from the germline V gene (reference sequence). This CDR3 is built from 12 residues. Deletions cut 2 bases from V and 5 bases from J, with 7 bases between.

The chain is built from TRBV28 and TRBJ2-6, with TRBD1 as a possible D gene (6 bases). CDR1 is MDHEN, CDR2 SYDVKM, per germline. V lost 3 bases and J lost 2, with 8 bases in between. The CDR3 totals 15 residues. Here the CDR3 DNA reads TGTGCCAGCAGTTTCGCAGGGGCTGGGGCCAACGTCCTGACTTTC. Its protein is CASSFAGAGANVLTF.

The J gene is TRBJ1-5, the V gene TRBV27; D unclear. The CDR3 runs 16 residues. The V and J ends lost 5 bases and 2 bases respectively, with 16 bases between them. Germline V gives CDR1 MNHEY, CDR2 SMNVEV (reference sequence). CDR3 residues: CASSPRHGSGNQPQHF. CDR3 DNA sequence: TGTGCCAGCAGTCCCCGACACGGCTCGGGCAATCAGCCCCAGCATTTT.

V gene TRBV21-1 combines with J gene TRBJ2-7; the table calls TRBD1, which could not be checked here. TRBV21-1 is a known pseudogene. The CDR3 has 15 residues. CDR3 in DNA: TGTGCCAGCAGCCAAAGACTGGGGGCGCCGGTCGAGCAGTACTTC. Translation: CASSQRLGAPVEQYF.

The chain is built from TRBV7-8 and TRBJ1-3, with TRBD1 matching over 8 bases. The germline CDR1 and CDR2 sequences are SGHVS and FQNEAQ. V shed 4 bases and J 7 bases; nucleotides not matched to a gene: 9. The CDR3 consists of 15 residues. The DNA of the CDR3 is TGTGCCAGCAGCTCCCCCGACCACAGGGGGAACACCATATATTTT. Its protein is CASSSPDHRGNTIYF.

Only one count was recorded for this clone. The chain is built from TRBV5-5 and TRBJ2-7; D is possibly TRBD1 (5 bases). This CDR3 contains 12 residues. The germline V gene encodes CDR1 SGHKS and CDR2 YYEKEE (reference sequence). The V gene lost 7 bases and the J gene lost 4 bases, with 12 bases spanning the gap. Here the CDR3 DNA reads TGTGCCAGCTCGAAGGACAAGTACGAGCAGTACTTC. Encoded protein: CASSKDKYEQYF.

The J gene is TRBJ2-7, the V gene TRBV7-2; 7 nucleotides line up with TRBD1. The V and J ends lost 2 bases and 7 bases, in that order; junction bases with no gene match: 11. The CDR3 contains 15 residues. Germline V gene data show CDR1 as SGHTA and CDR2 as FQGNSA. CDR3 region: CASSLKARTGGEQYF. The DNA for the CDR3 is TGTGCCAGCAGCTTAAAAGCCCGGACAGGTGGGGAGCAGTACTTC.

Here the CDR3 DNA reads TGTGCCAGCAGTTCGACAGGGTCGGTGGTTTTTTACGAAAAACTGTTTTTT. This translates into CASSSTGSVVFYEKLFF. V gene TRBV27 combines with J gene TRBJ1-4; 7 bases align to TRBD1. Germline V lookup: CDR1 MNHEY, CDR2 SMNVEV (reference sequence). After removal of 4 bases from V and 8 bases from J, the junction contained 16 bases not matched to a gene. The CDR3 has 17 amino acids. Full variable domain (missing parts from reference TRBV27 and TRBJ1-4): EAQVTQNPRYLITVTGKKLTVTCSQNMNHEYMSWYRQDPGLGLRQIYYSMNVEVTDKGDVPEGYKVSRKEKRNFPLILESPSPNQTSLYFCASSSTGSVVFYEKLFFGSGTQLSVL.

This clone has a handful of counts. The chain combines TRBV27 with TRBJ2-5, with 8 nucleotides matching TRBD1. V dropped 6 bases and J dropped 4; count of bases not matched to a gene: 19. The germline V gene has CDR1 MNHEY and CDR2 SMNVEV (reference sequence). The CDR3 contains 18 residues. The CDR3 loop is CASSPLNLLTGDGETQYF. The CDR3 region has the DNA TGTGCCAGCAGCCCACTGAATCTCCTGACAGGGGACGGAGAGACCCAGTACTTC.

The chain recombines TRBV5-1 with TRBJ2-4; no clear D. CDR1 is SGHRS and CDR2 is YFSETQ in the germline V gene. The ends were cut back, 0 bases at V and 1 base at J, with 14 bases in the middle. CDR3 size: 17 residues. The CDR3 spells CASSLGGGLPAKNIQYF. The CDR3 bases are TGCGCCAGCAGCTTGGGGGGTGGCCTCCCCGCCAAAAACATTCAGTACTTC. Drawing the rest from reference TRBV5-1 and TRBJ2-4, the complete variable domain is KAGVTQTPRYLIKTRGQQVTLSCSPISGHRSVSWYQQTPGQGLQFLFEYFSETQRNKGNFPGRFSGRQFSNSRSEMNVSTLELGDSALYLCASSLGGGLPAKNIQYFGAGTRLSVL.

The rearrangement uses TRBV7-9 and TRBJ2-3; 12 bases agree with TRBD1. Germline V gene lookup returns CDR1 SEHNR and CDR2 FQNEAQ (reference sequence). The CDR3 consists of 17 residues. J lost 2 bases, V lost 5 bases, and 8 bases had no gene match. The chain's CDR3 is CASSRGQGARITDTQYF. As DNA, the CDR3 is TGTGCCAGCAGCCGGGGACAGGGGGCGAGGATCACAGATACGCAGTATTTT.

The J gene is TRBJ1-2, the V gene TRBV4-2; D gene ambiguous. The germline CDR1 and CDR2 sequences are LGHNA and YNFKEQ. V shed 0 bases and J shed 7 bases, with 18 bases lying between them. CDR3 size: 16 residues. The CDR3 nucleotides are TGTGCCAGCAGCCAAGATAGGGAGGGTGGACTGGTTGGCTACACCTTC. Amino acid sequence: CASSQDREGGLVGYTF.

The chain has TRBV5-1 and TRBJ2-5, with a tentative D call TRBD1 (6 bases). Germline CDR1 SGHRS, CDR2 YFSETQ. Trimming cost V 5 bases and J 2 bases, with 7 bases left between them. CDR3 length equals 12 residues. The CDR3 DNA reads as TGCGCCAGCAGACAGGGTCAAGAGACCCAGTACTTC. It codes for CASRQGQETQYF.